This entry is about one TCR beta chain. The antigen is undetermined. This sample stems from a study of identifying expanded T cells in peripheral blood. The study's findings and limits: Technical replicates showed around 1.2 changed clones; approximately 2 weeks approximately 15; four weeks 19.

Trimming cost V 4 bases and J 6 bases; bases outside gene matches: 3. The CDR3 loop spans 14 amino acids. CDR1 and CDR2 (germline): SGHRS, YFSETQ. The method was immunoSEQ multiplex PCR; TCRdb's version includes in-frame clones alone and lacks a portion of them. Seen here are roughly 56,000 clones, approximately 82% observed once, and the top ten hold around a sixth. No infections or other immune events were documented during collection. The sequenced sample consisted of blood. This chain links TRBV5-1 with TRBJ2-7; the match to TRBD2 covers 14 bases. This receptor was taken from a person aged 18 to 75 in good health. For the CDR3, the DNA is TGCGCCAGCAGCCGGACTAGCGGGAGGCTCGAGCAGTACTTC. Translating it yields CASSRTSGRLEQYF.